Presented here are 13 T cell receptor beta chains from one specimen sequenced in a study of T cell responses to AZD1222 COVID-19 vaccine. Generated by immunoSEQ multiplex PCR, the TCRdb table keeps only in-frame clones and is missing some. The table includes fewer than 150,000 clones, 90% detected once. The sequencing here drew on peripheral blood, taken on day 0 of AZD1222 vaccination. The receptors stem from an adult in good health.

The chain couples TRBV3-1 (or the pseudogene TRBV3-2) to TRBJ2-5, with 8 nucleotides matching TRBD1. Per germline, CDR1 LGHDT and CDR2 YNNKEL (reference sequence). The CDR3 sequence is 14 residues long. V lost 6 bases and J lost 1; bases outside the gene matches: 4. CDR3 region: CASRLGQAQETQYF. As DNA, the CDR3 is TGTGCCAGCAGGCTGGGACAGGCCCAAGAGACCCAGTACTTC.

V is TRBV7-2 and J is TRBJ2-5; 9 bases match TRBD1. Germline trimming cut 5 bases from V and 5 bases from J; bases unmatched to any gene: 6. The CDR3 totals 14 residues. Germline loops: CDR1 SGHTA, CDR2 FQGNSA. This chain's CDR3 is CASSTQGALETQYF. DNA for the CDR3: TGTGCCAGCAGCACACAGGGGGCGCTTGAGACCCAGTACTTC.

V usage is TRBV27 and J usage is TRBJ1-1; TRBD1 matches 9 bases. CDR1 is MNHEY, CDR2 SMNVEV, per germline (reference sequence). V was pared by 5 bases and J by 11 bases, with 9 bases of the junction left unmatched. CDR3 size: 13 residues. Written as DNA, the CDR3 is TGTGCCAGCAGTCCCGACACAGGGGGCGTTGCTTTCTTT. Protein product: CASSPDTGGVAFF.

V and J are TRBV5-5 and TRBJ2-5, with D perhaps TRBD1 (5 bases). Trimming cost V 4 bases and J 5 bases, with 21 bases left between them. CDR1 SGHKS and CDR2 YYEKEE come from the germline V gene (reference sequence). The CDR3 totals 16 residues. DNA for the CDR3: TGTGCCAGCAGCCCTAGGAGCTTTTCAGGGCGGGAGACCCAGTACTTC. As protein: CASSPRSFSGRETQYF.

The V gene is TRBV6-4, the J gene TRBJ2-3, with TRBD2 identical over 9 bases. This CDR3 has 14 amino acids. Germline lookup yields CDR1 MRHNA and CDR2 SNTAGT. The J segment lost 4 bases and the V segment lost 3 bases, leaving 2 bases of the junction unmatched. The CDR3 protein is CASSERGGPDTQYF. The CDR3 nucleotides are TGTGCCAGCAGTGAGCGGGGGGGCCCAGATACGCAGTATTTT.

V gene TRBV6-1 combines with J gene TRBJ1-5; 8 positions match TRBD1. CDR3 length: 16 amino acids. V lost 3 bases to trimming and J lost 1 base; unmatched junction nucleotides: 5. Germline V lookup: CDR1 MNHNS, CDR2 SASEGT. CDR3 sequence: CASSDRTGSSNQPQHF. CDR3 coding DNA: TGTGCCAGCAGTGACCGGACAGGGTCCAGCAATCAGCCCCAGCATTTT.

The V gene is TRBV4-2, the J gene TRBJ1-5; D is uncertain. This CDR3 has 14 residues. The V gene's germline CDR1 is LGHNA and CDR2 YNFKEQ. V lost 0 bases to trimming and J lost 9 bases, with 12 bases between them. In DNA, the CDR3 is TGTGCCAGCAGCCAAGATACGGAGCGGGCGCCCCAGCATTTT. It is translated as CASSQDTERAPQHF.

The CDR3, as DNA: TGCGCCAGCAGCTTGGAGGTTTGGGACGAGCAGTACTTC. The encoded protein is CASSLEVWDEQYF. The V and J genes are TRBV5-1 and TRBJ2-7; D not resolved. The germline V gene has CDR1 SGHRS and CDR2 YFSETQ. The CDR3 has 13 amino acids. V dropped 0 bases and J dropped 5 bases, with 9 bases sitting between them.

The gene calls are TRBV4-2 and TRBJ1-6; D remains unclear. This CDR3 comprises 17 residues. Looked up from germline, CDR1 is LGHNA and CDR2 is YNFKEQ. V dropped 4 bases and J dropped 6 bases, with 19 bases sitting between them. For the CDR3, the DNA is TGTGCCAGCAGCCCCCAAGAAGGGCAATTTTTTAATTCACCCCTCCACTTT. It specifies CASSPQEGQFFNSPLHF.

This clone is a singleton in its sample. This chain joins TRBV5-1 and TRBJ2-3; tentative D call: TRBD2 (6 bases). This CDR3 has 14 residues. Between the trimmed V and J ends, which lost 4 bases and 5 bases, there was a span of 14 bases. Germline assignment: CDR1 SGHRS and CDR2 YFSETQ. The CDR3 sequence: CASSQSLAGDTQYF. DNA of the CDR3: TGCGCCAGCAGCCAATCACTAGCTGGAGATACGCAGTATTTT. The variable domain in full, completed from reference TRBV5-1 and TRBJ2-3, reads KAGVTQTPRYLIKTRGQQVTLSCSPISGHRSVSWYQQTPGQGLQFLFEYFSETQRNKGNFPGRFSGRQFSNSRSEMNVSTLELGDSALYLCASSQSLAGDTQYFGPGTRLTVL.

This clone appeared a few times. Different DNA sequences within this sample yield the same CDR3. The chain recombines TRBV15 with TRBJ2-5; D ambiguous. The germline V gene encodes CDR1 LNHNV and CDR2 YYDKDF (reference sequence). Trimming removed 0 bases from V and 6 bases from J, with 5 bases in between. This CDR3 is 12 amino acids long. CDR3 sequence reads: CATSRDGQTQYF. The DNA of the CDR3 is TGTGCCACCAGCAGAGATGGGCAGACCCAGTACTTC.

The genes are TRBV19 and TRBJ2-7; D unclear. Looked up from germline, CDR1 is LNHDA and CDR2 is SQIVND (reference sequence). This CDR3 spans 13 amino acids. The V gene lost 2 bases and the J gene lost 3 bases, with 8 bases spanning the gap. DNA for the CDR3: TGTGCCAGTAGTATAACGGCACTCTACGAGCAGTACTTC. Translating gives CASSITALYEQYF.

The V gene is TRBV7-8, the J gene TRBJ2-1; 11 nucleotides line up with TRBD1. Germline V gene lookup returns CDR1 SGHVS and CDR2 FQNEAQ. The CDR3 totals 17 residues. V lost 5 bases to trimming and J lost 5 bases; unmatched junction nucleotides: 11. This CDR3 is CASSANPGTGGHNEQFF. CDR3 DNA sequence: TGTGCCAGCAGCGCAAACCCCGGGACAGGGGGACACAATGAGCAGTTCTTC. Full variable domain (rest looked up from reference TRBV7-8 and TRBJ2-1): GAGVSQSPRYKVAKRGQDVALRCDPISGHVSLFWYQQALGQGPEFLTYFQNEAQLDKSGLPSDRFFAERPEGSVSTLKIQRTQQEDSAVYLCASSANPGTGGHNEQFFGPGTRLTVL.